The rows below give T cell receptor beta chains drawn from one sample of a study of cytomegalovirus exposure and HLA in healthy donors. Assay used: immunoSEQ multiplex PCR; TCRdb lists only in-frame clones, some missing. The top ten clones hold approximately 6.3% of a sample with about 57,000 clones, over 85% of them seen once. Sequencing was done on a sample of PBMCs. These receptors all stem from a woman younger than 30 in good health and CMV-seronegative. Each CDR3 is given with its conserved first and last residue.

v_call cdr3_aa
TRBV11-3 CASSNTDSNYGYTF
TRBV11-2 CASSQGTGGAETQYF
TRBV9 CASSVAARNEKLFF
TRBV7-9 CASSGSDRLNTEAFF
TRBV7-7 CASSKDYSDTQYF
TRBV29-1 CSVHRTAYGYTF
TRBV10-2 CASGKTGQPGGELFF
TRBV7-9 CASSLGRGRQSETQYF
TRBV4-1 CASSQDRAGGYTGELFF
TRBV11-2 CASSPGQGDEKLFF
TRBV30 CAWSVRDRSYGYTF
TRBV5-1 CASSPRGISTDTQYF
TRBV25-1 CASSERERGFTEAFF
TRBV5-6 CASSELGGSIGYGYTF
TRBV7-7 CASSLSGDLSHEQYF
TRBV9 CASSVEDGGNNEQFF
TRBV5-1 CASSRVGATTGYGRLNTGELFF
TRBV4-2 CASSQDRSGANVLTF
TRBV9 CASSANSPGELFF
TRBV29-1 CSVGIQGANTEAFF
TRBV4-3 CASSQDLPSGRRNEQFF
TRBV9 CASSVEQGTYTEAFF
TRBV29-1 CSVEDMGQGGEKLFF
TRBV27 CASSLRPGGRIMNTEAFF
TRBV5-5 CASSFPRGVNSEAFF
TRBV7-9 CASSFGSSLGNQPQHF
TRBV4-2 CASSHEIAEHYEQYF
TRBV2 CASSGTSGMTGELFF
TRBV9 CASSVATGGNIQYF
TRBV18 CASSPILANVLTF
TRBV5-1 CASSPTAGGGTGEQFF
TRBV18 CASSPQGGETEAFF
TRBV2 CASSAYWTGQQGADGYTF
TRBV2 CASRRVGAPDTQYF
TRBV19 CASSLGGGTDNEQFF
TRBV10-3 CATRPGGPYEQYF
TRBV5-6 CASSLVLVKQETQYF
TRBV7-2 CASSLGSSGNTIYF
TRBV7-9 CASSPAPNLLAGGTGELFF
TRBV5-1 CASSLGGGDEQFF
TRBV9 CASSGGFNYGYTF
TRBV6-5 CASSYSQASSGNTIYF
TRBV7-3 CASSARLAGAYNEQFF